The 24 T cell receptor beta chains below come from one sample, sequenced in a study of T cells in Graves' hyperthyroidism and ophthalmopathy. RNA transcripts yielded amplified TCR beta CDR3 regions. HTBI primers were used for first-round RT-PCR of the TCR CDR3. MiXCR was run by TCRdb on the multiplex PCR reads, yielding one entry per CDR3 protein. The data contain more than 300,000 distinct CDR3 sequences, approximately 18% of them singletons. The sequenced sample consisted of blood. The source of these receptors is a young man with Graves' ophthalmopathy.

This clonotype was recorded many times. V is TRBV7-2 and J is TRBJ2-1, with D perhaps TRBD2 (6 bases). Germline V gives CDR1 SGHTA, CDR2 FQGNSA. The germline V and J ends were trimmed by 2 bases and 5 bases, with 16 bases remaining between them. The CDR3 sequence is 16 residues long. DNA of the CDR3: TGTGCCAGCAGCTTACCCCCTCCGGAGGGCCACAATGAGCAGTTCTTC. Amino acid sequence: CASSLPPPEGHNEQFF.

This clonotype came up a few times. The gene calls are TRBV6-1 and TRBJ1-1; D is undetermined. The CDR3 contains 12 residues. V was trimmed by 5 bases and J by 2 bases, leaving 6 bases between them. Germline V lookup: CDR1 MNHNS, CDR2 SASEGT. CDR3 sequence (DNA): TGTGCCAGCAGTTGGAAAAACACTGAAGCTTTCTTT. Translation: CASSWKNTEAFF.

This clonotype appeared a few times. A much larger clone is a single base away; this may be a read error. The chain couples TRBV11-3 to TRBJ2-1; 12 bases match TRBD2. The J call may not be correct, given that the DNA end is closer to TRBJ2-7. The CDR3 is 16 amino acids. Germline V gene data show CDR1 as SGHNT and CDR2 as YENEEA. CDR3 loop: CASSLLAGGLSNEQYF. CDR3 nucleotide sequence: TGTGCCAGCAGCTTACTAGCGGGGGGGCTCAGCAATGAGCAGTACTTC.

The chain joins TRBV10-3 to TRBJ2-1; 8 bases line up with TRBD2. The V gene's germline CDR1 is ENHRY and CDR2 SYGVKD. This CDR3 contains 15 residues. The junction had 6 bases not matched to a gene; V was cut back by 7 bases and J by 1 base. The CDR3 spells CAITSSGGSYNEQFF. CDR3 in DNA: TGTGCCATCACCTCCAGCGGGGGTTCCTACAATGAGCAGTTCTTC.

Ten or more counts support this clonotype. The CDR3 loop is CSARDAGTGNQETQYF. DNA for the CDR3: TGCAGTGCTAGAGATGCTGGGACAGGGAACCAAGAGACCCAGTACTTC. The chain uses TRBV20-1 and TRBJ2-5; 9 positions match TRBD1. The germline V gene has CDR1 DFQATT and CDR2 SNEGSKA (reference sequence). V lost 0 bases to trimming and J lost 0 bases; unmatched junction nucleotides: 5. This CDR3 comprises 16 residues.

Ten or more counts support this clonotype. The chain links TRBV18 to TRBJ2-5; 7 positions agree with TRBD2. After removal of 1 base from V and 5 bases from J, the junction contained 4 bases not matched to a gene. This CDR3 has 14 amino acids. CDR1 is KGHSH, CDR2 LQKENI, per germline. The CDR3 DNA sequence: TGTGCCAGCTCACCACGGGGAGGGAAGGAGACCCAGTACTTC. It codes for CASSPRGGKETQYF.

The V call is TRBV12-3 or TRBV12-4, the J call TRBJ2-1; TRBD2 matches 13 bases. The CDR3 has 15 amino acids. V lost 3 bases, J lost 9 bases, and 5 bases stayed unmatched. The CDR3 DNA follows: TGTGCCAGCAGTTTCAAACTAGCGGGGGGGCGTGAGCAGTTCTTC. Amino acids: CASSFKLAGGREQFF.

This clonotype was seen a single time. The V call is TRBV11-2, the J call TRBJ2-4; 10 bases agree with TRBD2. Germline CDR1 SGHAT, CDR2 FQNNGV. Trimming cost V 4 bases and J 1 base; bases outside gene matches: 1. The CDR3 sequence is 15 residues long. The CDR3 DNA reads as TGTGCCAGCAGCTCAGCGGGGGGGGCCAAAAACATTCAGTACTTC. This encodes CASSSAGGAKNIQYF.

The table lists this clonotype with many counts. The chain couples TRBV13 to TRBJ2-7; D is possibly TRBD2 (7 bases). This CDR3 has 15 amino acids. V lost 5 bases, J lost 2 bases, and 16 bases lay in between. Germline CDR1 reads PRHDT; CDR2 reads FYEKMQ (reference sequence). The CDR3 region is CASSPAGKGAYEQYF. The CDR3 nucleotides read TGTGCCAGCAGCCCAGCGGGGAAGGGGGCCTACGAGCAGTACTTC.

The chain is built from TRBV5-6 and TRBJ2-7; either TRBD1 or TRBD2 may supply D (5 bases each). The CDR3 sequence is 13 residues long. The V gene's germline CDR1 is SGHDT and CDR2 YYEEEE. V was shortened by 4 bases and J by 4 bases, with 12 bases between the two germline ends. The CDR3 DNA follows: TGTGCCAGCAGCGTGGCCGGGGCTTACGAGCAGTACTTC. It specifies CASSVAGAYEQYF.

In its sample, this clonotype was seen many times. This chain uses TRBV19 with TRBJ1-1; tentative D call: TRBD1 (5 bases). Germline V gene sequence: CDR1 LNHDA, CDR2 SQIVND (reference sequence). V was trimmed by 5 bases and J by 5 bases, leaving 12 bases between them. This CDR3 contains 13 residues. The CDR3: CASSWGPGTEAFF. CDR3 coding DNA: TGTGCCAGTAGTTGGGGCCCGGGGACTGAAGCTTTCTTT.

This clonotype was recorded many times. The chain uses TRBV27 and TRBJ2-7, with D perhaps given as TRBD1 or TRBD2 (7 bases each). Germline V lookup: CDR1 MNHEY, CDR2 SMNVEV (reference sequence). V gave up 3 bases and J gave up 4 bases, with 16 bases separating them. The CDR3 covers 15 residues. The CDR3 reads CASSFYAGGGYEQYF. CDR3 coding DNA: TGTGCCAGCAGTTTTTACGCAGGGGGGGGGTACGAGCAGTACTTC.

At least ten counts were recorded for this clonotype. The genes are TRBV20-1 and TRBJ2-1; 10 nucleotides match TRBD2. Germline loops: CDR1 DFQATT, CDR2 SNEGSKA (reference sequence). The junction had 3 bases not matched to a gene; V was cut back by 5 bases and J by 5 bases. This CDR3 is built from 13 residues. CDR3 amino acids: CSASSGGHNEQFF. DNA for the CDR3: TGCAGTGCTTCTAGCGGGGGTCACAATGAGCAGTTCTTC.

This clonotype was observed at least ten times. The V gene is TRBV6-1, the J gene TRBJ1-5; tentative D call: TRBD1 (5 bases). This CDR3 is built from 15 residues. The germline V gene encodes CDR1 MNHNS and CDR2 SASEGT. Trimming shortened V by 5 bases and J by 1 base, and 12 bases separated the two germline ends. The CDR3 is CASSYPPGSNQPQHF. CDR3 DNA sequence: TGTGCCAGCAGTTATCCGCCAGGGAGCAATCAGCCCCAGCATTTT.

V gene TRBV2 combines with J gene TRBJ1-4; 8 nucleotides match TRBD1. Per the germline V gene, CDR1 is SNHLY and CDR2 is FYNNEI. V gave up 6 bases and J gave up 8 bases; unmatched junction bases: 11. CDR3 length: 15 amino acids. The CDR3 is CASSAHRDRWEKLFF. In DNA form, the CDR3 reads TGTGCCAGCAGCGCCCACCGGGACAGGTGGGAAAAACTGTTTTTT.

This clonotype was seen many times. The chain recombines TRBV27 with TRBJ2-1; 12 nucleotides line up with TRBD2. V trimming: 10 bases; J trimming: 5 bases; junction bases outside the gene matches: 21. Germline V gene sequence: CDR1 MNHEY, CDR2 SMNVEV (reference sequence). This CDR3 contains 19 residues. The CDR3 sequence: CATHGPLAGGLWVDNEQFF. CDR3 bases: TGTGCCACCCACGGACCGCTAGCGGGGGGGCTTTGGGTCGACAATGAGCAGTTCTTC.

This clonotype was seen many times. This chain uses TRBV6-6 with TRBJ2-1; no firm D call. Germline V gives CDR1 MNHNY, CDR2 SVGAGI (reference sequence). Trimming took off 2 bases at V and 4 bases at J, with 12 bases between the two ends. This CDR3 region has 15 residues. The CDR3 sequence: CASSYTDMTYNEQFF. As DNA, the CDR3 is TGTGCCAGCAGTTACACAGATATGACATACAATGAGCAGTTCTTC.

In this sample, this clonotype turned up many times. The chain combines TRBV6-1 with TRBJ1-1, with D possibly being TRBD1 (5 bases). V lost 2 bases to trimming and J lost 3 bases, with 10 bases between them. Germline-derived CDR1 and CDR2 are MNHNS and SASEGT. CDR3 length equals 14 residues. The CDR3 protein is CASSELRGDTEAFF. In DNA, the CDR3 is TGTGCCAGCAGTGAACTGCGGGGGGACACTGAAGCTTTCTTT.

The V call is TRBV15, the J call TRBJ1-1; possibly TRBD1 for D (6 bases). The length of the CDR3 is 15 residues. Trimming shortened V by 5 bases and J by 0 bases, and 13 bases separated the two germline ends. Germline loops: CDR1 LNHNV, CDR2 YYDKDF (reference sequence). CDR3: CATSVRRTVNTEAFF. DNA of the CDR3: TGTGCCACCAGCGTTCGCCGGACAGTGAACACTGAAGCTTTCTTT.

The rearrangement links TRBV20-1 to TRBJ1-2; D ambiguous. Germline CDR1 DFQATT, CDR2 SNEGSKA (reference sequence). V was shortened by 3 bases and J by 3 bases, with 2 bases between the two germline ends. The CDR3 is 10 residues long. The CDR3 region is CSARDYGYTF. The CDR3 DNA is TGCAGTGCTAGGGACTATGGCTACACCTTC.

V usage is TRBV7-3 and J usage is TRBJ2-2; D is possibly TRBD1 or TRBD2 (7 bases each). The CDR3 is 16 residues long. Trimming left V 5 bases short and J 5 bases short, with 18 bases between. Looked up from germline, CDR1 is SGHTA and CDR2 is FQGTGA. In nucleotides, the CDR3 is TGTGCCAGCAGCCAGAGGGGAGGGGGCCTTACCGGGGAGCTGTTTTTT. It codes for CASSQRGGGLTGELFF.

The chain recombines TRBV2 with TRBJ2-3; 7 positions match TRBD1. CDR1 SNHLY and CDR2 FYNNEI come from the germline V gene. The trim removed 6 bases at V and 5 bases at J, leaving 8 bases unmatched. The CDR3 consists of 14 residues. CDR3 sequence (DNA): TGTGCCAGCAGCCCACAGGGGTTTAAAGATACGCAGTATTTT. Translated: CASSPQGFKDTQYF.

The chain joins TRBV7-9 to TRBJ2-7; D call uncertain. The V end was cut by 4 bases, the J end by 0 bases, with 28 bases between. This CDR3 is built from 20 residues. Germline lookup yields CDR1 SEHNR and CDR2 FQNEAQ (reference sequence). The CDR3 bases are TGTGCCAGCAGCTCTAGGACGAAGAGCAGCCCTGCGCTCTTCTCCTACGAGCAGTACTTC. It yields the protein CASSSRTKSSPALFSYEQYF.

V usage is TRBV10-3 and J usage is TRBJ1-4, with TRBD1 matching 8 bases. The length of the CDR3 is 15 residues. V lost 10 bases, J lost 0 bases, and 7 bases stayed unmatched. Germline V CDR1 and CDR2: ENHRY, SYGVKD. The CDR3 spells CATRGQGTTNEKLFF. CDR3 sequence (DNA): TGTGCCACGAGAGGACAGGGTACAACTAATGAAAAACTGTTTTTT.